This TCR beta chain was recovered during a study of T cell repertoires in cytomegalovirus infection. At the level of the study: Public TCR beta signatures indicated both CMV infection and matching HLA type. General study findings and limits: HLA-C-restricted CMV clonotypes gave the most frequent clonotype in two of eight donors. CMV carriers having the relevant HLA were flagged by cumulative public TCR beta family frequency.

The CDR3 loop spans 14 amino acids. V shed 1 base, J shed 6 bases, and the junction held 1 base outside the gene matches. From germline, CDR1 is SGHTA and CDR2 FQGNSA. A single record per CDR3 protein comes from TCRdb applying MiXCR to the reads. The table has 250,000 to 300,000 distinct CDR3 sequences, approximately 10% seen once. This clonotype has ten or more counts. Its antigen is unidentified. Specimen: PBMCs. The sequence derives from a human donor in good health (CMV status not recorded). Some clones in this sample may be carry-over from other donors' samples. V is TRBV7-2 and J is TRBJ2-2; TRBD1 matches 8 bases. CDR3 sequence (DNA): TGTGCCAGCAGCTTAGGGGGACAGGCCGGGGAGCTGTTTTTT. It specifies CASSLGGQAGELFF. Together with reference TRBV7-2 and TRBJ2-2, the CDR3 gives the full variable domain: GAGVSQSPSNKVTEKGKDVELRCDPISGHTALYWYRQSLGQGLEFLIYFQGNSAPDKSGLPSDRFSAERTGGSVSTLTIQRTQQEDSAVYLCASSLGGQAGELFFGEGSRLTVL.